This T cell receptor (beta chain) was sequenced in a study of CD8+ T cells in alopecia areata. Study summary: By percentage of affected scalp area, the severity of treated patients was scored.

This clone was recorded a few times. After isolation, RNA underwent reverse transcription to generate cDNA as the sequencing template. The data were produced by immunoSEQ multiplex PCR, yet TCRdb's version contains in-frame clones alone and is incomplete. The table has roughly 180,000 clones, around 49% seen once; the top ten hold around 10%. The treatment denotes: oral pan-JAK inhibitor, 5-10 mg twice daily. The germline V gene has CDR1 LNHDA and CDR2 SQIVND (reference sequence). This CDR3 contains 14 residues. V shed 9 bases and J 8 bases; nucleotides not matched to a gene: 10. The chain has TRBV19 and TRBJ2-1; TRBD2 matches at 10 bases. This specimen was CD8+ T cells sorted from blood, taken at week 52, from a patient treated with tofacitinib. The clonotype was recovered from a human donor with alopecia areata. The CDR3 reads CASSSLAGAYEQFF. The CDR3 DNA follows: TGTGCCAGCAGCAGTCTAGCGGGGGCCTATGAGCAGTTCTTC. The whole variable domain, filled in from reference TRBV19 and TRBJ2-1, reads DGGITQSPKYLFRKEGQNVTLSCEQNLNHDAMYWYRQDPGQGLRLIYYSQIVNDFQKGDIAEGYSVSREKKESFPLTVTSAQKNPTAFYLCASSSLAGAYEQFFGPGTRLTVL.